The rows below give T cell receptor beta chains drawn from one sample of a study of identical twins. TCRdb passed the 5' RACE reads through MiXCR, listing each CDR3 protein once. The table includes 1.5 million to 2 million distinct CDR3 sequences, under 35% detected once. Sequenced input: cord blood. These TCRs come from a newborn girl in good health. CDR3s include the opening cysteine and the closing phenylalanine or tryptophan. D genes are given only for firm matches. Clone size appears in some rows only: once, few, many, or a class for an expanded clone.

CDR3 protein: CSVSPTGVGTDTQYF
CDR3 DNA: TGCAGCGTTTCCCCGACAGGGGTCGGCACAGATACGCAGTATTTT
clone size: few
J gene: TRBJ2-3
D gene: TRBD1
V gene: TRBV29-1

CDR3 protein: CASSPGISRRNEQFF
CDR3 DNA: TGTGCCAGCAGCCCAGGGATTTCGCGAAGAAATGAGCAGTTCTTC
clone size: few
J gene: TRBJ2-1
D gene: -
V gene: TRBV12-3/TRBV12-4

CDR3 protein: CASSLYDPHSYEQYF
CDR3 DNA: TGCGCCAGCAGCCTATATGACCCGCACTCCTACGAGCAGTACTTC
clone size: once
J gene: TRBJ2-7
D gene: -
V gene: TRBV4-1

CDR3 protein: CASSGRGGKNIQYF
CDR3 DNA: TGTGCCAGCAGTGGGCGGGGGGGCAAAAACATTCAGTACTTC
clone size: -
J gene: TRBJ2-4
D gene: TRBD2
V gene: TRBV2

CDR3 protein: CASSGLAGARYEQYF
CDR3 DNA: TGTGCCAGCAGTGGATTGGCAGGGGCGCGTTACGAGCAGTACTTC
clone size: -
J gene: TRBJ2-7
D gene: -
V gene: TRBV25-1

CDR3 protein: CSAKDSGGGHTQYF
CDR3 DNA: TGCAGTGCTAAGGATAGTGGCGGGGGGCATACGCAGTATTTT
clone size: -
J gene: TRBJ2-3
D gene: TRBD2
V gene: TRBV20-1

CDR3 protein: CVSSWDSADTQYF
CDR3 DNA: TGTGTCAGCAGTTGGGACTCAGCAGATACGCAGTATTTT
clone size: -
J gene: TRBJ2-3
D gene: -
V gene: TRBV12-3/TRBV12-4

CDR3 protein: CASSQDTPGQGADTQYF
CDR3 DNA: TGCGCCAGCAGCCAAGATACCCCAGGACAGGGCGCAGATACGCAGTATTTT
clone size: few
J gene: TRBJ2-3
D gene: TRBD1
V gene: TRBV4-1

CDR3 protein: CSAAGTSGVGDTQYF
CDR3 DNA: TGCAGTGCTGCAGGGACTAGCGGGGTTGGAGATACGCAGTATTTT
clone size: -
J gene: TRBJ2-3
D gene: TRBD2
V gene: TRBV20-1

CDR3 protein: CATSGLAGDTQYF
CDR3 DNA: TGTGCCACCAGTGGCCTAGCGGGAGATACGCAGTATTTT
clone size: many
J gene: TRBJ2-3
D gene: TRBD2
V gene: TRBV24-1

CDR3 protein: CANTRTGGMNTEAFF
CDR3 DNA: TGCGCCAACACCCGGACAGGGGGCATGAACACTGAAGCTTTCTTT
clone size: -
J gene: TRBJ1-1
D gene: TRBD1
V gene: TRBV5-1

CDR3 protein: CASSQSEGLRRFHEQYF
CDR3 DNA: TGCGCCAGCAGCCAATCCGAGGGACTTCGAAGGTTTCACGAGCAGTACTTC
clone size: -
J gene: TRBJ2-7
D gene: -
V gene: TRBV4-3

CDR3 protein: CASSQVTGVGEQFF
CDR3 DNA: TGTGCCAGCAGCCAAGTGACAGGGGTTGGTGAGCAGTTCTTC
clone size: -
J gene: TRBJ2-1
D gene: TRBD1
V gene: TRBV3-1

CDR3 protein: CASSYEGESTDTQYF
CDR3 DNA: TGTGCCAGCAGTTACGAGGGCGAATCCACAGATACGCAGTATTTT
clone size: -
J gene: TRBJ2-3
D gene: -
V gene: TRBV6-5

CDR3 protein: CASSLDLGLPDNEQFF
CDR3 DNA: TGTGCCAGCAGCTTAGATCTTGGACTCCCCGACAATGAGCAGTTCTTC
clone size: few
J gene: TRBJ2-1
D gene: -
V gene: TRBV7-9

CDR3 protein: CSATPWGGNEQFF
CDR3 DNA: TGCAGTGCTACCCCATGGGGTGGGAATGAGCAGTTCTTC
clone size: few
J gene: TRBJ2-1
D gene: -
V gene: TRBV20-1

CDR3 protein: CASARPTSVGDTQYF
CDR3 DNA: TGTGCCAGCGCAAGGCCAACTAGCGTCGGAGATACGCAGTATTTT
clone size: -
J gene: TRBJ2-3
D gene: TRBD2
V gene: TRBV28

CDR3 protein: CASSPGQTHNSPLHF
CDR3 DNA: TGCGCCAGCAGCCCGGGACAGACCCATAATTCACCCCTCCACTTT
clone size: few
J gene: TRBJ1-6
D gene: TRBD1
V gene: TRBV5-1

CDR3 protein: CASSTKGGTSRSSPYNEQFF
CDR3 DNA: TGTGCCAGCAGCACAAAGGGCGGGACTAGCCGATCATCACCCTACAATGAGCAGTTCTTC
clone size: -
J gene: TRBJ2-1
D gene: -
V gene: TRBV21-1

CDR3 protein: CSAPPRSAGSSYNEQFF
CDR3 DNA: TGCAGTGCCCCCCCGCGGTCTGCGGGAAGCTCCTACAATGAGCAGTTCTTC
clone size: -
J gene: TRBJ2-1
D gene: -
V gene: TRBV20-1

CDR3 protein: CSARKSGSRYEQFF
CDR3 DNA: TGCAGTGCTAGGAAGAGCGGGAGCCGCTACGAGCAGTTCTTC
clone size: -
J gene: TRBJ2-1
D gene: TRBD2
V gene: TRBV20-1

CDR3 protein: CASSLRGPINEQFF
CDR3 DNA: TGCGCCAGCAGCCTCAGGGGGCCTATCAATGAGCAGTTCTTC
clone size: -
J gene: TRBJ2-1
D gene: TRBD1
V gene: TRBV5-1

CDR3 protein: CAWIVLGSFSYGYTF
CDR3 DNA: TGTGCCTGGATAGTTTTGGGCAGCTTTTCCTATGGCTACACCTTC
clone size: -
J gene: TRBJ1-2
D gene: -
V gene: TRBV30

CDR3 protein: CASSLGLARGHYNEQFF
CDR3 DNA: TGTGCCAGCAGCTTAGGATTAGCCAGGGGTCACTACAATGAGCAGTTCTTC
clone size: few
J gene: TRBJ2-1
D gene: -
V gene: TRBV7-9

CDR3 protein: CAGSLARGSAFF
CDR3 DNA: TGTGCCGGCAGCTTAGCCCGCGGATCAGCTTTCTTT
clone size: once
J gene: TRBJ1-1
D gene: -
V gene: TRBV7-2

CDR3 protein: CASSLSTLAGAFNNEQYF
CDR3 DNA: TGTGCCAGCAGCTTGAGTACCCTTGCGGGAGCGTTCAACAATGAGCAGTACTTC
clone size: -
J gene: TRBJ2-7
D gene: TRBD2
V gene: TRBV5-4

CDR3 protein: CASSYPGPGSHNEQFF
CDR3 DNA: TGTGCCAGCAGTTACCCCGGCCCTGGTTCTCACAATGAGCAGTTCTTC
clone size: -
J gene: TRBJ2-1
D gene: -
V gene: TRBV6-2/TRBV6-3

CDR3 protein: CASSLEGELAGNEQFF
CDR3 DNA: TGTGCCAGCAGTTTAGAGGGGGAACTAGCGGGCAATGAGCAGTTCTTC
clone size: few
J gene: TRBJ2-1
D gene: TRBD2
V gene: TRBV12-3/TRBV12-4

CDR3 protein: CSVYRGGYGYTF
CDR3 DNA: TGCAGCGTGTACAGGGGTGGCTATGGCTACACCTTC
clone size: few
J gene: TRBJ1-2
D gene: TRBD1
V gene: TRBV29-1

CDR3 protein: CASEGSGVNTGELFF
CDR3 DNA: TGTGCCAGCGAAGGTAGCGGGGTGAACACCGGGGAGCTGTTTTTT
clone size: -
J gene: TRBJ2-2
D gene: TRBD2
V gene: TRBV9

CDR3 protein: CSVVTSGVLTDTQYF
CDR3 DNA: TGCAGCGTTGTGACTAGCGGGGTGCTCACAGATACGCAGTATTTT
clone size: -
J gene: TRBJ2-3
D gene: TRBD2
V gene: TRBV29-1

CDR3 protein: CASSSQGRDTEAFF
CDR3 DNA: TGTGCCAGCAGCTCACAGGGAAGGGACACTGAAGCTTTCTTT
clone size: few
J gene: TRBJ1-1
D gene: -
V gene: TRBV7-9

CDR3 protein: CASSPGPAGTQYF
CDR3 DNA: TGTGCCAGCTCACCGGGGCCAGCTGGGACCCAGTACTTC
clone size: -
J gene: TRBJ2-5
D gene: -
V gene: TRBV18

CDR3 protein: CASSQVPAASNEKLFF
CDR3 DNA: TGTGCCAGCAGCCAAGTACCTGCAGCCTCGAATGAAAAACTGTTTTTT
clone size: many
J gene: TRBJ1-4
D gene: -
V gene: TRBV3-1

CDR3 protein: CASSLWQGNQPQHF
CDR3 DNA: TGTGCCAGCAGTTTATGGCAGGGCAATCAGCCCCAGCATTTT
clone size: -
J gene: TRBJ1-5
D gene: -
V gene: TRBV27

CDR3 protein: CASRPRTYNEQYF
CDR3 DNA: TGTGCCAGCAGGCCTAGGACATACAATGAGCAGTACTTC
clone size: -
J gene: TRBJ2-7
D gene: -
V gene: TRBV25-1

CDR3 protein: CSARDLMASGAYEQYF
CDR3 DNA: TGCAGTGCTAGAGATCTAATGGCTAGCGGCGCCTACGAGCAGTACTTC
clone size: -
J gene: TRBJ2-7
D gene: TRBD2
V gene: TRBV20-1

CDR3 protein: CASSLAGINSGTGPDNEQFF
CDR3 DNA: TGCGCCAGCAGCTTGGCCGGGATAAACTCCGGGACAGGGCCAGACAATGAGCAGTTCTTC
clone size: -
J gene: TRBJ2-1
D gene: TRBD1
V gene: TRBV5-1

CDR3 protein: CSPKTSLTSTDTQYF
CDR3 DNA: TGCAGTCCTAAAACTTCCCTAACTAGCACAGATACGCAGTATTTT
clone size: few
J gene: TRBJ2-3
D gene: -
V gene: TRBV20-1

CDR3 protein: CSASPAGSNTEAFF
CDR3 DNA: TGCAGTGCTAGTCCCGCAGGGTCTAACACTGAAGCTTTCTTT
clone size: few
J gene: TRBJ1-1
D gene: -
V gene: TRBV20-1

CDR3 protein: CASSLGVGRDTQYF
CDR3 DNA: TGCGCCAGCAGCTTGGGCGTGGGGAGAGATACGCAGTATTTT
clone size: -
J gene: TRBJ2-3
D gene: -
V gene: TRBV5-1

CDR3 protein: CASSKVGDRGRTEAFF
CDR3 DNA: TGTGCCAGCAGCAAAGTAGGGGACAGGGGGAGGACTGAAGCTTTCTTT
clone size: -
J gene: TRBJ1-1
D gene: -
V gene: TRBV21-1

CDR3 protein: CSTRDMVGTSGSYEQYF
CDR3 DNA: TGCAGTACTAGAGATATGGTCGGGACTAGCGGGAGCTACGAGCAGTACTTC
clone size: -
J gene: TRBJ2-7
D gene: TRBD2
V gene: TRBV20-1

CDR3 protein: CASSFNGGIYGYTF
CDR3 DNA: TGTGCCAGCAGTTTTAATGGGGGGATCTATGGCTACACCTTC
clone size: -
J gene: TRBJ1-2
D gene: -
V gene: TRBV12-3/TRBV12-4

CDR3 protein: CASSLSHRLSLAKNIQYF
CDR3 DNA: TGTGCCAGCAGTTTGTCACATCGCTTGTCCCTAGCCAAAAACATTCAGTACTTC
clone size: few
J gene: TRBJ2-4
D gene: -
V gene: TRBV28

CDR3 protein: CSAPGGFLDTQYF
CDR3 DNA: TGCAGTGCGCCCGGTGGGTTTTTGGATACGCAGTATTTT
clone size: many
J gene: TRBJ2-3
D gene: -
V gene: TRBV20-1

CDR3 protein: CASSSRGETDTQYF
CDR3 DNA: TGTGCCAGCAGTTCCAGGGGGGAGACAGATACGCAGTATTTT
clone size: few
J gene: TRBJ2-3
D gene: -
V gene: TRBV6-6

CDR3 protein: CASSYQPRDNEQYF
CDR3 DNA: TGTGCCAGCAGTTACCAACCTAGGGACAATGAGCAGTACTTC
clone size: -
J gene: TRBJ2-7
D gene: -
V gene: TRBV6-2/TRBV6-3

CDR3 protein: CASSKITGAPYEQYF
CDR3 DNA: TGTGCCAGCAGCAAAATAACGGGTGCACCCTACGAGCAGTACTTC
clone size: many
J gene: TRBJ2-7
D gene: -
V gene: TRBV21-1

CDR3 protein: CASSPGLPTQYF
CDR3 DNA: TGTGCCAGCAGTCCGGGACTACCTACGCAGTATTTT
clone size: few
J gene: TRBJ2-3
D gene: TRBD2
V gene: TRBV12-3/TRBV12-4

CDR3 protein: CASSYPDWDYNEQFF
CDR3 DNA: TGTGCCAGCAGTTACCCCGACTGGGACTACAATGAGCAGTTCTTC
clone size: few
J gene: TRBJ2-1
D gene: -
V gene: TRBV6-2/TRBV6-3

CDR3 protein: CASSLAGASNGYTF
CDR3 DNA: TGTGCCAGCAGCTTAGCGGGGGCCTCCAATGGCTACACCTTC
clone size: many
J gene: TRBJ1-2
D gene: -
V gene: TRBV7-2

CDR3 protein: CASGDSRSGTDTQYF
CDR3 DNA: TGTGCTAGTGGGGACAGCCGCTCGGGCACAGATACGCAGTATTTT
clone size: -
J gene: TRBJ2-3
D gene: -
V gene: TRBV12-5

CDR3 protein: CASSAFGSSYNEQFF
CDR3 DNA: TGTGCCAGCAGCGCTTTCGGGAGCTCCTACAATGAGCAGTTCTTC
clone size: -
J gene: TRBJ2-1
D gene: -
V gene: TRBV11-3